The T cell receptor (beta chain) under discussion was sequenced for a study of radiotherapy plus CTLA-4 blockade in lung cancer. Study-wide results and caveats: Response, reportedly, was best predicted by interferon-beta along with early blood T cell clone dynamics. An expansion of tumor-derived TCR clones occurred in blood after radiotherapy plus ipilimumab.

Germline CDR1 reads MNHEY; CDR2 reads SVGAGI. V was clipped by 2 bases and J by 5 bases; unmatched bases: 4. The CDR3 covers 15 residues. Profiling relied on immunoSEQ multiplex PCR, and the TCRdb table lists in-frame clones only, not all of them. The table shows some 71,000 clones, with more than 70% occurring only once. With regard to this clone: Its antigen is as yet unknown.

The sequencing used peripheral blood, collected from a patient treated with radiotherapy plus ipilimumab. The chain couples TRBV6-5 to TRBJ1-1, with 11 nucleotides matching TRBD1. The sequence came from a human donor with non-small cell lung cancer whose response to radiotherapy plus ipilimumab could not be evaluated. Some clones in this sample may be carry-over from other donors' samples. The CDR3 reads CASSYGQGASTEAFF. The CDR3 nucleotides are TGTGCCAGCAGTTACGGACAGGGGGCAAGTACTGAAGCTTTCTTT.